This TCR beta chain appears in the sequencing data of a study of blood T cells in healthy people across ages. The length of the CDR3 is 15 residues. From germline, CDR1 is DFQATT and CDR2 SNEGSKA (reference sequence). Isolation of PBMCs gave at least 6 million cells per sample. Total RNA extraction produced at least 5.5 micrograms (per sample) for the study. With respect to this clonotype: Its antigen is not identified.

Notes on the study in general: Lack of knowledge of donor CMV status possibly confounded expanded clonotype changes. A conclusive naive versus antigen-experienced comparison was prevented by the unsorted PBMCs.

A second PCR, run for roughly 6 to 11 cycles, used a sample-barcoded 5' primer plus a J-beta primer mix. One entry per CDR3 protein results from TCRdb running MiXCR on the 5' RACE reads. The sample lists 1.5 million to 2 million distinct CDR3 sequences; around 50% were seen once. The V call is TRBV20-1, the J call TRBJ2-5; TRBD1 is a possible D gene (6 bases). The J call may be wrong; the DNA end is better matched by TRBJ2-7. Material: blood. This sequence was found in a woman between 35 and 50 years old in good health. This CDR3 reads CSAIGLRDILYEQYF. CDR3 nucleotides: TGCAGTGCTATCGGGTTACGGGACATACTATACGAGCAGTACTTC.